This TCR beta chain was recorded in a study of T cell repertoires in cytomegalovirus infection (dated by TCRdb to between 2018 and 2021). With respect to the entire study: Recently identified HLA-C-restricted CMV epitopes, whose presentation resists viral immunomodulation, were targeted by peptide stimulations together with well-studied HLA-B-restricted epitopes. Donor HLA type was relevant to the analysis, because carriage of CMV infection together with the matching HLA type was indicated by public TCR beta signatures. Overall study results and their limits: Cumulative frequency of public TCR beta family members discriminated carriers of CMV infection plus the relevant HLA type in this cohort and an independent approximately 350-donor cohort. The ex vivo response was dominated by HLA-C-restricted CMV-specific TCR beta clonotypes, which also provided the single most frequent clonotype in two of eight donors.

What this sample's treatment or condition label stands for: in vitro stimulation with specific CMV peptide epitopes to enrich CMV-specific T cells. On this clonotype: Its antigen is currently not known. Base qualities are not at hand, and no much larger clone is one base apart.

Data came from an Illumina HiSeq 1500. TCRdb redid the processing of the public reads, applying fastp at Q25 and MiXCR, and retained in-frame beta chains. Entries are consolidated by CDR3 protein sequence, retaining the most common genes and DNA. The sample table shows approximately 300,000 distinct CDR3 sequences, and roughly 25% are seen once. In total, the top ten clones hold 13% of the sample. The sequence was collected from a human donor in good health (CMV status not recorded). Some clones in this sample may be carry-over from other donors' samples. The sample here was cultured PBMCs, taken from culture after CMV antigen stimulation.

The encoded CDR3 is CASINRAYYGYTF. The nucleotides are TGTGCCAGCATAAACAGGGCGTACTATGGCTACACCTTC. Recombination linked TRBV6-6 to TRBJ1-2; 6 matching bases give a weak D call of TRBD1. The V and J ends are trimmed by 7 bases and 3 bases, leaving 12 bases between them. From the germline V gene (reference sequence), CDR1 is MNHNY and CDR2 is SVGAGI. Including cysteine and phenylalanine, the CDR3 has 13 amino acids. Of the read, only the CDR3 DNA is kept; its 39 bases are in frame from base 1.